This T cell receptor beta chain was obtained from a study of shared clonotypes between healthy human individuals. Produced via immunoSEQ multiplex PCR; TCRdb's table is partial and in-frame only. The table lists 2,500,000 or so clones, around 92% of them singletons. The TCR originated in a man in his late teens or twenties in good health. Some clones in this sample may be carry-over from other donors' samples. The material sequenced was naive CD4+ T cells from PBMCs. The subset: CD45RA+ positively selected.

CDR3 residues: CASSVGTGDISNQPQHF. CDR3 bases: TGCGCCAGCAGCGTCGGGACAGGGGACATTAGCAATCAGCCCCAGCATTTT. The chain combines TRBV5-1 with TRBJ1-5; 10 positions match TRBD1. This CDR3 comprises 17 residues. From germline, CDR1 is SGHRS and CDR2 YFSETQ. V gave up 4 bases and J gave up 0 bases; unmatched junction bases: 7. Full variable domain (rest looked up from reference TRBV5-1 and TRBJ1-5): KAGVTQTPRYLIKTRGQQVTLSCSPISGHRSVSWYQQTPGQGLQFLFEYFSETQRNKGNFPGRFSGRQFSNSRSEMNVSTLELGDSALYLCASSVGTGDISNQPQHFGDGTRLSIL.